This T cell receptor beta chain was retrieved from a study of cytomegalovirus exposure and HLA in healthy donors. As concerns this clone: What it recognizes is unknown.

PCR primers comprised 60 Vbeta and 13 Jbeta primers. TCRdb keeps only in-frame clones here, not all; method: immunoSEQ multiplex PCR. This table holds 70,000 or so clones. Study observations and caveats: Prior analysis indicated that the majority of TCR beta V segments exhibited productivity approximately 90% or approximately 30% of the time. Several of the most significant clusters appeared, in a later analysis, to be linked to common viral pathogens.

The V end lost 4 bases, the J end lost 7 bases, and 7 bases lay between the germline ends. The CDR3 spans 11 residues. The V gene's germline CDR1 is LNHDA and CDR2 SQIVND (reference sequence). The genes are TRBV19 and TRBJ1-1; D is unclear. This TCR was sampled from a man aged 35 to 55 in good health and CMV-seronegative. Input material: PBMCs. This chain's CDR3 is CASSTTYEAFF. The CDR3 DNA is TGTGCCAGTAGTACAACCTATGAAGCTTTCTTT.